The next 8 T cell receptor beta chains were all read from a single sample in a study of cytomegalovirus exposure and HLA in healthy donors. Amplification used 60 Vbeta primers and 13 Jbeta primers. The method was immunoSEQ multiplex PCR; TCRdb's version includes in-frame clones alone and lacks a portion of them. The table has 150,000 to 200,000 clones, over 60% seen once. The sequenced sample consisted of PBMCs. These receptors came from a man aged 35 to 55 in good health and CMV-seronegative.

The chain combines TRBV7-2 with TRBJ1-2; D is unresolved. Germline V gives CDR1 SGHTA, CDR2 FQGNSA. V dropped 1 base and J dropped 3 bases, with 9 bases sitting between them. There are 14 residues in the CDR3. The CDR3 DNA is TGTGCCAGCAGCTTAGTCGGCGAGGACTATGGCTACACCTTC. As protein: CASSLVGEDYGYTF. The variable domain in full, with the rest retrieved from reference TRBV7-2 and TRBJ1-2, is GAGVSQSPSNKVTEKGKDVELRCDPISGHTALYWYRQSLGQGLEFLIYFQGNSAPDKSGLPSDRFSAERTGGSVSTLTIQRTQQEDSAVYLCASSLVGEDYGYTFGSGTRLTVV.

This sequence joins TRBV7-2 and TRBJ2-7, with TRBD1 matching over 7 bases. The length of the CDR3 is 15 residues. The V gene's germline CDR1 is SGHTA and CDR2 FQGNSA. V shed 4 bases, J shed 0 bases, and the junction held 6 bases outside the gene matches. The CDR3 bases are TGTGCCAGCAGCTCGGACAGGACCCTCTCCTACGAGCAGTACTTC. Translated, it gives CASSSDRTLSYEQYF.

This clone appeared a few times. The chain combines TRBV5-8 with TRBJ2-1, with 9 bases that match TRBD1. This CDR3 contains 15 residues. Germline V gene data show CDR1 as SGHTS and CDR2 as YDEGEE. With V trimmed by 0 bases and J by 10 bases, 8 bases remained unmatched. In nucleotides, the CDR3 is TGTGCCAGCAGCTTGGGGGACAGGGCGAGGGAAGAGCAGTTCTTC. This gives the protein CASSLGDRAREEQFF.

The chain combines TRBV7-8 with TRBJ2-1; perhaps TRBD1 as D (6 bases). Trimming removed 2 bases at V and 6 bases at J, with 26 bases between. This CDR3 has 19 amino acids. The germline CDR1 and CDR2 sequences are SGHVS and FQNEAQ. For the CDR3, the DNA is TGTGCCAGCAGCTTACTTAGGAACTACAGGGCTTCTTTAGGCAATGAGCAGTTCTTC. This translates into CASSLLRNYRASLGNEQFF.

This chain connects TRBV11-2 to TRBJ2-3; 8 bases fit TRBD2. CDR3 length: 18 residues. Per germline, CDR1 SGHAT and CDR2 FQNNGV. V shed 1 base and J 2 bases; nucleotides not matched to a gene: 11. The CDR3 loop is CASSLVGRLAGLTDTQYF. As DNA, the CDR3 is TGTGCCAGCAGCTTAGTAGGACGTCTAGCGGGCCTCACAGATACGCAGTATTTT.

The DNA for the CDR3 is TGTGCCAGTAGTATGGATGGGCATCCGGGATCACCCCTCCACTTT. Its protein product is CASSMDGHPGSPLHF. V and J are TRBV19 and TRBJ1-6; D gene unclear. The CDR3 has 15 amino acids. Germline lookup yields CDR1 LNHDA and CDR2 SQIVND (reference sequence). The germline V and J ends were trimmed by 3 bases and 10 bases, with 16 bases remaining between them.

J is TRBJ1-2 and V is TRBV7-2; perhaps TRBD1 as D (5 bases). From germline, CDR1 is SGHTA and CDR2 FQGNSA. Trimming took 5 bases from V and 4 from J, leaving 11 bases between them. The CDR3 spans 13 residues. In DNA form, the CDR3 reads TGTGCCAGCAGCCCGGACACACTCTATGGCTACACCTTC. Translation gives CASSPDTLYGYTF.

V and J are TRBV29-1 and TRBJ2-6; D ambiguous. Trimming removed 3 bases at V and 0 bases at J, with 3 bases between. The CDR3 has 13 amino acids. CDR1 is SQVTM, CDR2 ANQGSEA, per germline. CDR3 sequence: CSVDLSGANVLTF. The DNA of the CDR3 is TGCAGCGTTGATCTCTCTGGGGCCAACGTCCTGACTTTC.